Each of the 23 T cell receptor beta chains below was sequenced from the same sample in a study of T cell responses to AZD1222 COVID-19 vaccine. Data came from immunoSEQ multiplex PCR; TCRdb stores just in-frame clones and leaves some out. The table lists 150,000 to 200,000 clones, about 90% of them singletons. Sequencing was performed on peripheral blood, taken on day 0 of MenACWY control vaccination. These receptors were taken from an adult in good health.

This clone was counted only a few times. The chain links TRBV9 to TRBJ2-3; D is uncertain. Germline CDR1 reads SGDLS; CDR2 reads YYNGEE. The CDR3 runs to 12 residues. The V end was cut by 3 bases, the J end by 3 bases, with 5 bases between. The CDR3 here is CASSETTDTQYF. CDR3 nucleotide sequence: TGTGCCAGCAGCGAGACTACAGATACGCAGTATTTT.

The chain is built from TRBV6-1 and TRBJ1-2; no clear D. Trimming removed 2 bases at V and 4 bases at J, with 11 bases between. This CDR3 contains 14 residues. The germline CDR1 and CDR2 sequences are MNHNS and SASEGT. The chain's CDR3 is CASSERKRSYGYTF. In nucleotides, the CDR3 is TGTGCCAGCAGTGAAAGGAAAAGGTCCTATGGCTACACCTTC.

This chain joins TRBV4-1 and TRBJ1-2; weak D call: TRBD1 (5 bases). The CDR3 has 15 residues. The germline V gene encodes CDR1 MGHRA and CDR2 YSYEKL. Trimming shortened V by 0 bases and J by 2 bases, and 10 bases separated the two germline ends. In DNA, the CDR3 is TGCGCCAGCAGCCAAGATCGCCCAGGGAACTATGGCTACACCTTC. Encoded protein: CASSQDRPGNYGYTF.

The J gene is TRBJ1-4, the V gene TRBV28; TRBD1 is a possible D gene (6 bases). The CDR3 runs to 14 residues. The V gene lost 5 bases and the J gene lost 8 bases, with 15 bases spanning the gap. Per germline, CDR1 MDHEN and CDR2 SYDVKM. The CDR3 DNA reads as TGTGCCAGCAGTGAGACAGGCACTCTCGAAAAACTGTTTTTT. This gives the protein CASSETGTLEKLFF.

The chain couples TRBV4-3 to TRBJ1-6, with 7 bases identical to TRBD1. Germline V gives CDR1 LGHNA, CDR2 YSLEER. Germline trimming cut 1 base from V and 5 bases from J; bases unmatched to any gene: 2. CDR3 size: 15 residues. The CDR3 protein is CASSQVDRDNSPLHF. Written as DNA, the CDR3 is TGCGCCAGCAGCCAAGTTGACAGGGATAATTCACCCCTCCACTTT.

This clone was counted a single time. This chain uses TRBV30 with TRBJ2-7, with D possibly TRBD2 on 5 matching bases. This CDR3 region has 16 residues. The germline gives CDR1 GTSNPN, CDR2 SVGIG (reference sequence). V was cut by 3 bases and J by 3 bases, with 21 bases left in between. The CDR3 DNA is TGTGCCTGGAGCGTTTTTACCGGACTTGCTAACTACGAGCAGTACTTC. It encodes CAWSVFTGLANYEQYF. Full variable domain (remainder filled in from reference TRBV30 and TRBJ2-7): SQTIHQWPATLVQPVGSPLSLECTVEGTSNPNLYWYRQAAGRGLQLLFYSVGIGQISSEVPQNLSASRPQDRQFILSSKKLLLSDSGFYLCAWSVFTGLANYEQYFGPGTRLTVT.

The chain uses TRBV7-2 and TRBJ1-6; D is unresolved. The V gene lost 0 bases and the J gene lost 10 bases, with 10 bases spanning the gap. In germline, CDR1 is SGHTA, CDR2 FQGNSA. The CDR3 is 14 amino acids. Written as DNA, the CDR3 is TGTGCCAGCAGCTTAGCCCTTCCGGGGTCACCCCTCCACTTT. Protein: CASSLALPGSPLHF.

The gene calls are TRBV6-2 or TRBV6-3 and TRBJ2-1; D unresolved. Trimming left V 2 bases short and J 0 bases short, with 8 bases between. The germline gives CDR1 MNHEY, CDR2 SVGEGT. The CDR3 covers 15 residues. DNA of the CDR3: TGTGCCAGCAGTTACACTCCGAGCTCCTACAATGAGCAGTTCTTC. Encoded protein: CASSYTPSSYNEQFF.

The chain has TRBV7-2 and TRBJ2-3; perhaps TRBD1 as D (5 bases). Trimming took 1 base from V and 2 from J, leaving 7 bases between them. This CDR3 contains 14 residues. Germline assignment: CDR1 SGHTA and CDR2 FQGNSA. CDR3 in DNA: TGTGCCAGCAGCTTAGGGGGCTTCACAGATACGCAGTATTTT. This translates into CASSLGGFTDTQYF. Drawing the rest from reference TRBV7-2 and TRBJ2-3, the complete variable domain is GAGVSQSPSNKVTEKGKDVELRCDPISGHTALYWYRQSLGQGLEFLIYFQGNSAPDKSGLPSDRFSAERTGGSVSTLTIQRTQQEDSAVYLCASSLGGFTDTQYFGPGTRLTVL.

This chain uses TRBV9 with TRBJ1-3, with 7 positions matching TRBD1. From germline, CDR1 is SGDLS and CDR2 YYNGEE. V was pared by 3 bases and J by 0 bases, with 9 bases of the junction left unmatched. The CDR3 runs to 17 residues. CDR3 in DNA: TGTGCCAGCAGCGGCAGACAGGGCCCCCTCTCTGGAAACACCATATATTTT. Translating it yields CASSGRQGPLSGNTIYF.

The chain uses TRBV6-5 and TRBJ2-7; TRBD1 matches at 8 bases. Germline CDR1 is MNHEY and CDR2 is SVGAGI. V gave up 4 bases and J gave up 6 bases; unmatched junction bases: 14. CDR3 length equals 16 residues. The CDR3 region has the DNA TGTGCCAGCAGTTCCCTTGGTAGGACAGGGTTTTCCGAGCAGTACTTC. As protein: CASSSLGRTGFSEQYF.

The CDR3 reads CASSPESYNEQFF. The CDR3, as DNA: TGTGCCAGCAGCCCCGAGTCCTACAATGAGCAGTTCTTC. This chain uses TRBV28 with TRBJ2-1; the D is unclear. CDR3 size: 13 residues. Trimming removed 6 bases at V and 1 base at J, with 7 bases between. CDR1 is MDHEN and CDR2 is SYDVKM in the germline V gene. Full variable domain (remainder filled in from reference TRBV28 and TRBJ2-1): DVKVTQSSRYLVKRTGEKVFLECVQDMDHENMFWYRQDPGLGLRLIYFSYDVKMKEKGDIPEGYSVSREKKERFSLILESASTNQTSMYLCASSPESYNEQFFGPGTRLTVL.

The J gene is TRBJ1-1, the V gene TRBV27, with D uncertain. This CDR3 comprises 14 residues. In germline, CDR1 is MNHEY, CDR2 SMNVEV (reference sequence). Trimming removed 3 bases at V and 1 base at J, with 9 bases between. Written as DNA, the CDR3 is TGTGCCAGCAGTTTTAGGACGGAGAACACTGAAGCTTTCTTT. Amino acid sequence: CASSFRTENTEAFF.

The genes are TRBV11-2 and TRBJ1-2; possible D gene TRBD1, 5 bases. V lost 5 bases and J lost 0, with 22 bases in between. From germline, CDR1 is SGHAT and CDR2 FQNNGV. The CDR3 runs 18 residues. The chain's CDR3 is CASSPLKRQGFTNYGYTF. CDR3 in DNA: TGTGCCAGCAGCCCCCTCAAAAGGCAGGGCTTCACTAACTATGGCTACACCTTC.

This chain links TRBV7-8 with TRBJ2-7; TRBD2 aligns across 10 bases. Germline trimming cut 4 bases from V and 7 bases from J; bases unmatched to any gene: 13. CDR3 length: 16 residues. From germline, CDR1 is SGHVS and CDR2 FQNEAQ. The CDR3 DNA sequence: TGTGCCAGCAGCTCCCGCCCCGGGACTAGCGTTGGGGAGCAGTACTTC. Protein: CASSSRPGTSVGEQYF.

The rearrangement joins TRBV3-1 (or the pseudogene TRBV3-2) to TRBJ1-1, with a weak D call TRBD1 (6 bases). This CDR3 is 18 amino acids long. Germline V CDR1 and CDR2: LGHDT, YNNKEL (reference sequence). The V and J ends lost 5 bases and 3 bases respectively, with 25 bases between them. CDR3 sequence (DNA): TGTGCCAGCAGCAACTGTGCCAGGGGAGTCATGGTACACACTGAAGCTTTCTTT. Its translation: CASSNCARGVMVHTEAFF.

The rearrangement joins TRBV18 to TRBJ1-2; TRBD1 might be the D (6 bases). Trimming took off 0 bases at V and 4 bases at J, with 15 bases between the two ends. Germline CDR1 reads KGHSH; CDR2 reads LQKENI. The CDR3 length is 16 residues. CDR3 DNA sequence: TGTGCCAGCTCACCACCGACGACAGGACAAACCTATGGCTACACCTTC. Encoded protein: CASSPPTTGQTYGYTF.

The rearrangement uses TRBV5-8 and TRBJ1-1; a weak D match, TRBD1 (6 bases). The length of the CDR3 is 15 residues. The germline gives CDR1 SGHTS, CDR2 YDEGEE. The V end lost 0 bases, the J end lost 0 bases, and 9 bases lay between the germline ends. This chain's CDR3 is CASSLGAGVNTEAFF. The CDR3 DNA reads TGTGCCAGCAGCTTGGGGGCAGGGGTGAACACTGAAGCTTTCTTT.

This clone has a single count. This chain joins TRBV5-1 and TRBJ2-2, with 11 nucleotides matching TRBD2. Unmatched junction bases numbered 8, after V lost 4 bases and J lost 0 bases. From germline, CDR1 is SGHRS and CDR2 YFSETQ. This CDR3 is built from 18 residues. CDR3 in amino acids: CASSGGTSGNSNTGELFF. In DNA form, the CDR3 reads TGCGCCAGCAGCGGGGGGACTAGCGGAAATTCGAACACCGGGGAGCTGTTTTTT.

Here the CDR3 DNA reads TGTGCCAGCAGCGTAGCAGGGGGGAACACCGGGGAGCTGTTTTTT. This codes for CASSVAGGNTGELFF. The V gene is TRBV9, the J gene TRBJ2-2; 7 positions agree with TRBD1. The CDR3 extends over 15 amino acids. From germline, CDR1 is SGDLS and CDR2 YYNGEE. The trim removed 0 bases at V and 1 base at J, leaving 0 bases unmatched.

The V gene is TRBV7-6, the J gene TRBJ2-7; no clear D gene. Germline V lookup: CDR1 SGHVS, CDR2 FNYEAQ. V was cut by 2 bases and J by 5 bases, with 10 bases left in between. The CDR3 is 13 amino acids. The CDR3 protein is CASSLYSSNEQYF. In DNA form, the CDR3 reads TGTGCCAGCAGCTTATACAGTAGCAACGAGCAGTACTTC.

The J gene is TRBJ2-2, the V gene TRBV6-5; 7 bases match TRBD2. CDR1 is MNHEY and CDR2 is SVGAGI in the germline V gene. Trimming at V came to 7 bases and at J to 3 bases, leaving 8 bases not matched to a gene. This CDR3 is 15 amino acids long. CDR3 residues: CASNDAGAHTGELFF. The CDR3 DNA reads as TGTGCCAGCAACGACGCGGGAGCCCACACCGGGGAGCTGTTTTTT.

This chain joins TRBV11-2 and TRBJ2-1; D not certain. The V and J ends lost 5 bases and 10 bases respectively, with 12 bases between them. The CDR3 spans 12 residues. CDR1 SGHAT and CDR2 FQNNGV come from the germline V gene. CDR3 amino acids: CASSPVAREQFF. The CDR3 bases are TGTGCCAGCAGCCCCGTTGCCCGGGAGCAGTTCTTC.